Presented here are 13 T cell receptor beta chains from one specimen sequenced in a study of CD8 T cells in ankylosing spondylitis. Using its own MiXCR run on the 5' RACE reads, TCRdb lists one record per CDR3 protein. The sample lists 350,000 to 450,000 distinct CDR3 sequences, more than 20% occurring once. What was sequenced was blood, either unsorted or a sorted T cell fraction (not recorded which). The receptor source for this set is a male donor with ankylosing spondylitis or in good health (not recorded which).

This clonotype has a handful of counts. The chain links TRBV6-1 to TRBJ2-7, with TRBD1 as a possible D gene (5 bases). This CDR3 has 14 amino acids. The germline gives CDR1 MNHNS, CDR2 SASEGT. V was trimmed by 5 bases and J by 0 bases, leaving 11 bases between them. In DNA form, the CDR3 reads TGTGCCAGCAGTACGACAGAATACTCCTACGAGCAGTACTTC. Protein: CASSTTEYSYEQYF.

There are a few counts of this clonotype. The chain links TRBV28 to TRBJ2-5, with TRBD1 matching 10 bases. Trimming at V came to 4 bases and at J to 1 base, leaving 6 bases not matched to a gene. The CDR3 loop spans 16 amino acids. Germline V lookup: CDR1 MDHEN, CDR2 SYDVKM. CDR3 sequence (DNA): TGTGCCAGCAGTTACCGGGACAGGGGACCCCAAGAGACCCAGTACTTC. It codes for CASSYRDRGPQETQYF. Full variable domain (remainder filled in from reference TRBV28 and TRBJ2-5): DVKVTQSSRYLVKRTGEKVFLECVQDMDHENMFWYRQDPGLGLRLIYFSYDVKMKEKGDIPEGYSVSREKKERFSLILESASTNQTSMYLCASSYRDRGPQETQYFGPGTRLLVL.

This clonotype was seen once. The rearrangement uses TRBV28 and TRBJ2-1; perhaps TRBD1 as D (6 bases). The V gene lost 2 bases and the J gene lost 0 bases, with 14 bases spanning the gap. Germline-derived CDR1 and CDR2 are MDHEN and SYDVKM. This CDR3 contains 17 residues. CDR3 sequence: CASSLPPTGSSYNEQFF. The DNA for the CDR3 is TGTGCCAGCAGTTTACCCCCTACAGGGAGCTCCTACAATGAGCAGTTCTTC.

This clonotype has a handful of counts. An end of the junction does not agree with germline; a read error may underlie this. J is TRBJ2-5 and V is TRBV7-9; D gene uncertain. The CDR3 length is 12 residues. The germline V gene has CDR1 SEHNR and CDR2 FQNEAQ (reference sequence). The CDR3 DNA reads TGTGCCAGCAGCTTAGAAGTCCAGGCCCCGGAGTTC. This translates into CASSLEVQAPEF.

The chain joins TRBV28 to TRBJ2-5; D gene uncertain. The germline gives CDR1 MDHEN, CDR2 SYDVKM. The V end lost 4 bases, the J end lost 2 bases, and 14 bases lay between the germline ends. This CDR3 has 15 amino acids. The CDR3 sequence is CASSSPYSSQETQYF. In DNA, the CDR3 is TGTGCCAGCAGTTCTCCCTACAGTTCACAAGAGACCCAGTACTTC.

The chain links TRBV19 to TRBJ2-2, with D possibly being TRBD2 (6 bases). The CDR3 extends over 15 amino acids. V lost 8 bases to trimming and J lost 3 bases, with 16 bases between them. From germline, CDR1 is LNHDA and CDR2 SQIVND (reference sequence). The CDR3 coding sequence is TGTGCCAGTCCCATAAAGGGAGGAGACACCGGGGAGCTGTTTTTT. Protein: CASPIKGGDTGELFF.

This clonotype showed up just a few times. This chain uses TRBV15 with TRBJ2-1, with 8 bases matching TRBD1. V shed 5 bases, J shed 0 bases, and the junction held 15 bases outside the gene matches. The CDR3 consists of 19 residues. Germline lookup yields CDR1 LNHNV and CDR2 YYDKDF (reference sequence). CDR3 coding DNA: TGTGCCACCAGCGGATCGACAGGGGAAGTACCGAGCTCCTACAATGAGCAGTTCTTC. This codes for CATSGSTGEVPSSYNEQFF.

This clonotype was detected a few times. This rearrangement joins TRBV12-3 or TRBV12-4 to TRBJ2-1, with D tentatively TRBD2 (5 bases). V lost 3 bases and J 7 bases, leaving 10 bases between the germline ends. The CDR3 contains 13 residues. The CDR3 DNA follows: TGTGCCAGCAGTTTCGGGGTTCGGAATGAGCAGTTCTTC. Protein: CASSFGVRNEQFF.

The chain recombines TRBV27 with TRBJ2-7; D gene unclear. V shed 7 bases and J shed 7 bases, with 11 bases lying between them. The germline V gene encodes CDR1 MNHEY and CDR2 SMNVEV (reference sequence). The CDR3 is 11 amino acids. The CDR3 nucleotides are TGTGCCAGCAATAATATGAGGGAGCAGTACTTC. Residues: CASNNMREQYF.

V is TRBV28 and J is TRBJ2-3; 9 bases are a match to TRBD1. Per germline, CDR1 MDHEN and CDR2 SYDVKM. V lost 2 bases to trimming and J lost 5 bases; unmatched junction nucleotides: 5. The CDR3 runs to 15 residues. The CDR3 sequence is CASSLGQGIVDTQYF. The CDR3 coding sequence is TGTGCCAGCAGTTTAGGACAGGGGATAGTAGATACGCAGTATTTT.

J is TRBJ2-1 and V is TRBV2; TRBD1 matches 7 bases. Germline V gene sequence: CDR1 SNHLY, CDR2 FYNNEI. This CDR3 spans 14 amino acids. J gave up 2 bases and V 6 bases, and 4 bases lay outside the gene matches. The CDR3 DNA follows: TGTGCCAGCAGAGGGACAGACCCCTACAATGAGCAGTTCTTC. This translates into CASRGTDPYNEQFF.

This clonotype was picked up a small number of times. CDR3 residues: CASSGFGQGDYGYTF. DNA of the CDR3: TGTGCCAGCAGCGGTTTCGGACAGGGTGATTATGGCTACACCTTC. The chain combines TRBV11-2 with TRBJ1-2; 8 nucleotides agree with TRBD1. There are 15 residues in the CDR3. The J segment lost 5 bases and the V segment lost 5 bases, leaving 10 bases of the junction unmatched. Germline-derived CDR1 and CDR2 are SGHAT and FQNNGV.

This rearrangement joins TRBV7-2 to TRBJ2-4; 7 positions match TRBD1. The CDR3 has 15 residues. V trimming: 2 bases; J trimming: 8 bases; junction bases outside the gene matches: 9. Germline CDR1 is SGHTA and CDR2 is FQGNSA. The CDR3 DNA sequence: TGTGCCAGCAGCTTATTGTTAGGGGGCGGAGACATTCAGTACTTC. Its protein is CASSLLLGGGDIQYF.